A single sample is the source of the 28 T cell receptor beta chains below, sequenced in a study of shared clonotypes between healthy human individuals. Clones were sequenced by immunoSEQ multiplex PCR, and TCRdb holds only the in-frame ones, with some missing. The data contain roughly 1,000,000 clones, about 84% of them singletons. Sequenced material: memory CD4+ T cells from PBMCs. The subset was: CD45RA-negative fraction. These receptors originate from a young man in good health. Some clones in this sample may be carry-over from other donors' samples.

The chain employs TRBV6-5 and TRBJ1-1; the D gene is possibly TRBD1 (6 bases). The germline CDR1 and CDR2 sequences are MNHEY and SVGAGI. There are 16 residues in the CDR3. Trimming cost V 2 bases and J 0 bases, with 13 bases left between them. CDR3 residues: CASSYKRGDMNTEAFF. The CDR3, as DNA: TGTGCCAGCAGTTACAAGAGGGGGGATATGAACACTGAAGCTTTCTTT.

V usage is TRBV2 and J usage is TRBJ2-5; D gene ambiguous. The V end lost 2 bases, the J end lost 5 bases, and 9 bases lay between the germline ends. Germline CDR1 is SNHLY and CDR2 is FYNNEI. The CDR3 has 13 amino acids. CDR3 nucleotides: TGTGCCAGCAGTGAATTGGTAGGGGAGACCCAGTACTTC. Encoded protein: CASSELVGETQYF.

This rearrangement joins TRBV18 to TRBJ1-3, with TRBD1 matching over 7 bases. J lost 4 bases, V lost 2 bases, and 5 bases had no gene match. CDR1 and CDR2 from the germline V gene are KGHSH and LQKENI. CDR3 length: 15 residues. The CDR3 is CASSPVGGDGNTIYF. CDR3 coding DNA: TGTGCCAGCTCACCAGTAGGGGGCGACGGAAACACCATATATTTT. The complete variable domain, with remaining parts taken from reference TRBV18 and TRBJ1-3, reads NAGVMQNPRHLVRRRGQEARLRCSPMKGHSHVYWYRQLPEEGLKFMVYLQKENIIDESGMPKERFSAEFPKEGPSILRIQQVVRGDSAAYFCASSPVGGDGNTIYFGEGSWLTVV.

This clone has just a few counts. The V gene is TRBV30, the J gene TRBJ1-6, with 7 bases lining up with TRBD1. This CDR3 spans 13 amino acids. Germline CDR1 and CDR2: GTSNPN and SVGIG (reference sequence). Trimming took 1 base from V and 8 from J; bases not matched to a gene: 2. In DNA, the CDR3 is TGTGCCTGGAGTGCCACAGGGGATTCACCCCTCCACTTT. It yields the protein CAWSATGDSPLHF.

About this clone itself: This sample includes further DNA sequences coding for the same CDR3. The J gene is TRBJ2-7, the V gene TRBV4-3; D is uncertain. V dropped 1 base and J dropped 1 base, with 8 bases sitting between them. Germline V lookup: CDR1 LGHNA, CDR2 YSLEER. The CDR3 loop spans 14 amino acids. CDR3 in DNA: TGCGCCAGCAGCCAAGGTCGGCCATCCTACGAGCAGTACTTC. Its protein product is CASSQGRPSYEQYF.

The chain links TRBV9 to TRBJ2-1; D gene ambiguous. Trimming shortened V by 7 bases and J by 0 bases, and 20 bases separated the two germline ends. The CDR3 has 17 amino acids. CDR1 and CDR2 (germline): SGDLS, YYNGEE. CDR3 in amino acids: CASEEVHTLSSYNEQFF. The CDR3 DNA sequence: TGTGCCAGCGAGGAAGTTCACACTCTATCCTCCTACAATGAGCAGTTCTTC.

Points on this clone: The sample holds other DNA sequences that translate to the same CDR3. The chain uses TRBV29-1 and TRBJ1-2; TRBD1 matches at 7 bases. This CDR3 contains 14 residues. Germline CDR1 reads SQVTM; CDR2 reads ANQGSEA. The J segment lost 4 bases and the V segment lost 1 base, leaving 6 bases of the junction unmatched. The CDR3 nucleotides are TGCAGCGTTGAAGGTAGGGGGCTCGGCTATGGCTACACCTTC. Its protein is CSVEGRGLGYGYTF.

This chain links TRBV2 with TRBJ2-5; tentative D call: TRBD1 (6 bases). The CDR3 has 12 residues. Per the germline V gene, CDR1 is SNHLY and CDR2 is FYNNEI. With 9 bases removed from V and 3 bases from J, the gap between germline ends came to 11 bases. The CDR3 DNA reads TGTGCCAGGGGGGCTAGTGAAGAGACCCAGTACTTC. It yields the protein CARGASEETQYF.

This clone was found once. V is TRBV9 and J is TRBJ1-3, with D tentatively TRBD1 (6 bases). The CDR3 extends over 14 amino acids. V was cut by 4 bases and J by 2 bases, with 10 bases left in between. The germline V gene has CDR1 SGDLS and CDR2 YYNGEE. The CDR3 reads CASSSTGTGNTIYF. The DNA of the CDR3 is TGTGCCAGCAGCTCGACAGGTACTGGAAACACCATATATTTT.

The chain recombines TRBV5-1 with TRBJ2-1, with 11 bases fitting TRBD2. V was pared by 2 bases and J by 4 bases, with 5 bases of the junction left unmatched. Germline assignment: CDR1 SGHRS and CDR2 YFSETQ. The CDR3 covers 16 residues. CDR3: CASSFGTSGPYNEQFF. The CDR3, as DNA: TGCGCCAGCAGCTTTGGGACTAGCGGACCTTACAATGAGCAGTTCTTC. Together with reference TRBV5-1 and TRBJ2-1, the CDR3 gives the full variable domain: KAGVTQTPRYLIKTRGQQVTLSCSPISGHRSVSWYQQTPGQGLQFLFEYFSETQRNKGNFPGRFSGRQFSNSRSEMNVSTLELGDSALYLCASSFGTSGPYNEQFFGPGTRLTVL.

This clone was detected once. The chain couples TRBV29-1 to TRBJ1-2, with D tentatively TRBD1 (5 bases). The CDR3 totals 14 residues. Trimming took 7 bases from V and 3 from J, leaving 18 bases between them. CDR1 is SQVTM and CDR2 is ANQGSEA in the germline V gene. CDR3: CSARTPWGDYGYTF. In DNA, the CDR3 is TGCAGCGCGCGGACCCCATGGGGGGACTATGGCTACACCTTC.

The CDR3 DNA reads as TGTGCCAGCAGGGGAGGGGGGGAAAGCTCTGGAAACACCATATATTTT. Translation gives CASRGGGESSGNTIYF. The rearrangement joins TRBV11-3 to TRBJ1-3; D may be TRBD1 (6 bases). Per germline, CDR1 SGHNT and CDR2 YENEEA. V lost 6 bases to trimming and J lost 0 bases, with 15 bases between them. The CDR3 is 16 residues long.

This sequence joins TRBV7-3 and TRBJ2-1; no clear D gene. V was cut by 1 base and J by 4 bases, with 11 bases left in between. CDR3 length: 15 residues. CDR1 and CDR2 from the germline V gene are SGHTA and FQGTGA. CDR3 sequence (DNA): TGTGCCAGCAGCTTAAGGTACGAGAGTTACAATGAGCAGTTCTTC. This translates into CASSLRYESYNEQFF.

In its sample, this clone was seen once. This chain links TRBV29-1 with TRBJ2-5; 9 bases match TRBD1. Germline V CDR1 and CDR2: SQVTM, ANQGSEA. V dropped 8 bases and J dropped 1; count of bases not matched to a gene: 8. CDR3 length: 14 amino acids. The CDR3 region has the DNA TGCAGCTTATGGGACAGGGCCGGCCAAGAGACCCAGTACTTC. Translating it yields CSLWDRAGQETQYF.

CDR3 sequence (DNA): TGCGCCAGCAGCCAATTGACGAGCGGAGATACGCAGTATTTT. Its translation: CASSQLTSGDTQYF. The rearrangement uses TRBV4-3 and TRBJ2-3, with D tentatively TRBD2 (5 bases). The CDR3 extends over 14 amino acids. The germline V gene encodes CDR1 LGHNA and CDR2 YSLEER. V was shortened by 2 bases and J by 5 bases, with 11 bases between the two germline ends.

The chain links TRBV18 to TRBJ2-3; a weak D match, TRBD2 (5 bases). The CDR3 is 14 amino acids. The germline gives CDR1 KGHSH, CDR2 LQKENI. The V end lost 2 bases, the J end lost 4 bases, and 10 bases lay between the germline ends. CDR3 amino acids: CASSPNPGSDTQYF. For the CDR3, the DNA is TGTGCCAGCTCACCAAATCCGGGGTCAGATACGCAGTATTTT.

The J gene is TRBJ2-2, the V gene TRBV7-9, with D perhaps TRBD2 (5 bases). The V gene lost 0 bases and the J gene lost 4 bases, with 15 bases spanning the gap. Germline V gene sequence: CDR1 SEHNR, CDR2 FQNEAQ (reference sequence). CDR3 length: 17 residues. The CDR3 sequence is CASSLAGGRRVTGELFF. The DNA for the CDR3 is TGTGCCAGCAGCTTAGCAGGTGGGAGACGTGTCACCGGGGAGCTGTTTTTT.

The rearrangement links TRBV5-1 to TRBJ2-2; tentative D call: TRBD1 (5 bases). Germline CDR1 SGHRS, CDR2 YFSETQ. Trimming stripped 2 bases from V and 7 bases from J, with 15 bases between. This CDR3 has 15 amino acids. The CDR3 nucleotides read TGCGCCAGCAGCTTCGATGGGCAGGGCGGCGGGGAGCTGTTTTTT. Translated: CASSFDGQGGGELFF.

This chain connects TRBV6-1 to TRBJ1-1; D call uncertain. Trimming took 3 bases from V and 1 from J, leaving 9 bases between them. CDR1 and CDR2 from the germline V gene are MNHNS and SASEGT. The CDR3 loop spans 14 amino acids. CDR3 DNA: TGTGCCAGCAGTGAGGGTTTAGGGAACACTGAAGCTTTCTTT. Protein product: CASSEGLGNTEAFF.

The V gene is TRBV19, the J gene TRBJ1-1; 9 bases fit TRBD1. Germline loops: CDR1 LNHDA, CDR2 SQIVND (reference sequence). The CDR3 runs to 14 residues. V trimming: 6 bases; J trimming: 3 bases; junction bases outside the gene matches: 5. The CDR3 region is CASRRQGVDTEAFF. CDR3 in DNA: TGTGCCAGTAGACGACAGGGGGTGGACACTGAAGCTTTCTTT.

Only one count was recorded for this clone. The chain combines TRBV6-1 with TRBJ1-5, with TRBD1 matching over 7 bases. V lost 6 bases and J lost 7; bases outside the gene matches: 9. Germline V gene sequence: CDR1 MNHNS, CDR2 SASEGT. The CDR3 has 14 residues. The CDR3 nucleotides read TGTGCCAGCAGCGCCGACAGGGTGGCGCAGCCCCAGCATTTT. Its translation is CASSADRVAQPQHF.

The rearrangement links TRBV18 to TRBJ1-2; D is possibly TRBD1 (5 bases). Trimming removed 6 bases at V and 2 bases at J, with 13 bases between. CDR1 and CDR2 (germline): KGHSH, LQKENI. The length of the CDR3 is 14 residues. The CDR3 region has the DNA TGTGCCAGCTCGCCAAGCAAGGGGAACTATGGCTACACCTTC. Amino acids: CASSPSKGNYGYTF. Full variable domain (rest looked up from reference TRBV18 and TRBJ1-2): NAGVMQNPRHLVRRRGQEARLRCSPMKGHSHVYWYRQLPEEGLKFMVYLQKENIIDESGMPKERFSAEFPKEGPSILRIQQVVRGDSAAYFCASSPSKGNYGYTFGSGTRLTVV.

The V and J genes are TRBV4-3 and TRBJ1-4, with D unclear. Germline-derived CDR1 and CDR2 are LGHNA and YSLEER. V was pared by 4 bases and J by 13 bases, with 19 bases between. The CDR3 runs 14 residues. The CDR3 coding sequence is TGCGCCAGCAGCCTCCGACCGGGCTCTCCCCCACTGTTTTTT. It is translated as CASSLRPGSPPLFF.

J is TRBJ1-4 and V is TRBV29-1, with D possibly matching TRBD1 (6 bases). The CDR3 has 12 residues. Germline V gene lookup returns CDR1 SQVTM and CDR2 ANQGSEA. Trimming removed 5 bases at V and 5 bases at J, with 9 bases between. The CDR3 spells CSVQGSNEKLFF. The CDR3 DNA reads as TGCAGCGTTCAGGGGAGCAATGAAAAACTGTTTTTT.

The J gene is TRBJ2-5, the V gene TRBV7-3; D tentatively fits TRBD1 or TRBD2 (6 bases each). The CDR3 totals 16 residues. Germline-derived CDR1 and CDR2 are SGHTA and FQGTGA. V lost 0 bases, J lost 5 bases, and 16 bases lay in between. The CDR3 DNA is TGTGCCAGCAGCTTAACTACTGGGGGGCCCGGGGAGACCCAGTACTTC. This sequence encodes CASSLTTGGPGETQYF. Full variable domain (rest looked up from reference TRBV7-3 and TRBJ2-5): GAGVSQTPSNKVTEKGKYVELRCDPISGHTALYWYRQSLGQGPEFLIYFQGTGAADDSGLPNDRFFAVRPEGSVSTLKIQRTERGDSAVYLCASSLTTGGPGETQYFGPGTRLLVL.

The chain combines TRBV6-1 with TRBJ2-3; unclear D gene. Trimming removed 1 base from V and 2 bases from J, with 16 bases in between. CDR3 size: 17 residues. Per the germline V gene, CDR1 is MNHNS and CDR2 is SASEGT. CDR3 loop: CASSEETSDLTTDTQYF. CDR3 nucleotides: TGTGCCAGCAGTGAAGAAACCTCAGACTTAACCACAGATACGCAGTATTTT.

This clone is a singleton in its sample. The V call is TRBV5-4, the J call TRBJ2-1, with TRBD2 identical over 7 bases. V lost 2 bases to trimming and J lost 2 bases; unmatched junction nucleotides: 7. The CDR3 consists of 16 residues. Germline V gene lookup returns CDR1 SGHNT and CDR2 YYREEE (reference sequence). CDR3 DNA sequence: TGTGCCAGCAGCTTCTCGGGACTACCCACCTACAATGAGCAGTTCTTC. It encodes CASSFSGLPTYNEQFF.

The J gene is TRBJ2-7, the V gene TRBV30, with D possibly matching TRBD2 (5 bases). Germline V gives CDR1 GTSNPN, CDR2 SVGIG (reference sequence). V lost 0 bases to trimming and J lost 6 bases, with 12 bases between them. CDR3 length: 13 amino acids. CDR3 in DNA: TGTGCCTGGAGTGTAGGGATCGGGGTCGAGCAGTACTTC. Its protein product is CAWSVGIGVEQYF. Full variable domain (missing parts from reference TRBV30 and TRBJ2-7): SQTIHQWPATLVQPVGSPLSLECTVEGTSNPNLYWYRQAAGRGLQLLFYSVGIGQISSEVPQNLSASRPQDRQFILSSKKLLLSDSGFYLCAWSVGIGVEQYFGPGTRLTVT.